This TCR beta chain emerged from a study of cytomegalovirus exposure and HLA in healthy donors. Study observations and caveats: Researchers reported in a later analysis that a missense DCLRE1C variant was tied to TCR beta V- and J-gene trimming. Analyses of presence and absence presupposed an approximately uniform sequencing depth across donors. Donors belonging to an Asian-associated ancestry cluster reportedly showed fewer N-insertions in productive TCRs than the approximately 680-donor mean, according to what a later analysis found.

In the case of this clone: What it recognizes is unknown.

Vbeta (60) and Jbeta (13) primers were used in the PCR. Sequencing was performed with immunoSEQ multiplex PCR; in TCRdb, only in-frame clones are kept and a portion is missing. Found here are 150,000 to 200,000 clones, 80% to 90% of them singletons; the top ten hold under 7.5%. CDR1 MGHRA and CDR2 YSYEKL come from the germline V gene. Trimming left V 4 bases short and J 5 bases short, with 11 bases between. CDR3 length: 13 residues. The receptor comes from a man in his forties or fifties in good health and CMV-seropositive. The material sequenced was PBMCs. V is TRBV4-1 and J is TRBJ2-5; D is unresolved. The CDR3 DNA is TGCGCCAGCAGCCTGCCCCCGGTGGAGACCCAGTACTTC. This encodes CASSLPPVETQYF.